Below, 28 T cell receptor beta chains from the same sample are listed, as sequenced in a study of blood T cell repertoires in COVID-19. The repertoire was sequenced with immunoSEQ multiplex PCR; TCRdb's copy has only in-frame clones and lacks some. The data contain under 250,000 clones, roughly four fifths of them singletons. The sequencing input was PBMCs or T cells enriched from blood (not recorded which). These receptors were collected from a woman in her forties who had been exposed to COVID-19.

The chain links TRBV7-2 to TRBJ2-5; TRBD1 might be the D (6 bases). Trimming left V 7 bases short and J 1 base short, with 19 bases between. The length of the CDR3 is 16 residues. Germline CDR1 is SGHTA and CDR2 is FQGNSA. CDR3 nucleotide sequence: TGTGCCAGCACCGGAATCTTAGGCAGGGGCCAAGAGACCCAGTACTTC. This gives the protein CASTGILGRGQETQYF. Complete variable domain (other parts from reference TRBV7-2 and TRBJ2-5): GAGVSQSPSNKVTEKGKDVELRCDPISGHTALYWYRQSLGQGLEFLIYFQGNSAPDKSGLPSDRFSAERTGGSVSTLTIQRTQQEDSAVYLCASTGILGRGQETQYFGPGTRLLVL.

This clone is a singleton in its sample. The chain uses TRBV24-1 and TRBJ1-2; D remains ambiguous. The CDR3 runs 13 residues. The germline V gene has CDR1 KGHDR and CDR2 SFDVKD. With 4 bases removed from V and 7 bases from J, the gap between germline ends came to 12 bases. CDR3 bases: TGTGCCACCAGTGAGGGGTGGGAGGCTGGCTACACCTTC. Residues: CATSEGWEAGYTF.

The chain employs TRBV5-1 and TRBJ1-1; 7 bases match TRBD1. V shed 6 bases and J 0 bases; nucleotides not matched to a gene: 14. The CDR3 covers 17 residues. Germline assignment: CDR1 SGHRS and CDR2 YFSETQ. The CDR3 DNA reads TGCGCCAGCAATCCGACCGGGACAGTGGCTCTGAACACTGAAGCTTTCTTT. Amino acids: CASNPTGTVALNTEAFF.

The chain links TRBV5-1 to TRBJ2-5; D gene unclear. V lost 0 bases and J 5 bases, leaving 5 bases between the germline ends. The CDR3 consists of 12 residues. From germline, CDR1 is SGHRS and CDR2 YFSETQ. The CDR3 coding sequence is TGCGCCAGCAGCTTGGCCGCGGAGACCCAGTACTTC. Protein: CASSLAAETQYF. The whole variable domain, remainder taken from reference TRBV5-1 and TRBJ2-5, is KAGVTQTPRYLIKTRGQQVTLSCSPISGHRSVSWYQQTPGQGLQFLFEYFSETQRNKGNFPGRFSGRQFSNSRSEMNVSTLELGDSALYLCASSLAAETQYFGPGTRLLVL.

The chain combines TRBV6-5 with TRBJ1-4, with 7 bases lining up with TRBD1. Trimming removed 0 bases from V and 8 bases from J; junction bases left unmatched: 6. This CDR3 region has 15 residues. CDR1 MNHEY and CDR2 SVGAGI come from the germline V gene. For the CDR3, the DNA is TGTGCCAGCAGTTACTCGACGACAGGGATGGAAAAACTGTTTTTT. Translated, it gives CASSYSTTGMEKLFF.

This CDR3 reads CATSDSSAGTTSGGYTF. The CDR3 DNA follows: TGTGCCACCAGTGATTCGTCCGCGGGGACGACCTCCGGTGGCTACACCTTC. The rearrangement joins TRBV24-1 to TRBJ1-2; a weak D match, TRBD1 (5 bases). The CDR3 is 17 amino acids. Germline CDR1 is KGHDR and CDR2 is SFDVKD. Trimming left V 2 bases short and J 7 bases short, with 22 bases between.

This clone occurred a few times. The junction departs from the called germline gene at one end, perhaps through a read error. The CDR3 protein is CASNEAGGPPGELFF. CDR3 DNA: TGTGCCAGCAATGAAGCGGGGGGGCCTCCCGGGGAGCTGTTTTTT. J is TRBJ2-2 and V is TRBV6-1; 10 bases are shared with TRBD2. This CDR3 has 15 residues. The germline V gene encodes CDR1 MNHNS and CDR2 SASEGT.

The sample holds many counts of this clone. This chain uses TRBV2 with TRBJ1-1; weak D call: TRBD1 (5 bases). In germline, CDR1 is SNHLY, CDR2 FYNNEI. With 7 bases removed from V and 3 bases from J, the gap between germline ends came to 15 bases. The CDR3 contains 14 residues. CDR3 sequence: CASTPQGLDTEAFF. The DNA of the CDR3 is TGTGCCAGCACGCCCCAGGGTCTGGACACTGAAGCTTTCTTT. Full variable domain (rest looked up from reference TRBV2 and TRBJ1-1): EPEVTQTPSHQVTQMGQEVILRCVPISNHLYFYWYRQILGQKVEFLVSFYNNEISEKSEIFDDQFSVERPDGSNFTLKIRSTKLEDSAMYFCASTPQGLDTEAFFGQGTRLTVV.

V is TRBV5-1 and J is TRBJ1-5; TRBD1 might be the D (5 bases). The germline V gene has CDR1 SGHRS and CDR2 YFSETQ. The CDR3 length is 15 residues. Deletions cut 1 base from V and 3 bases from J, with 11 bases between. The CDR3 nucleotides read TGCGCCAGCAGCTTGAAGGGAGGGGACAATCAGCCCCAGCATTTT. It specifies CASSLKGGDNQPQHF.

J is TRBJ1-5 and V is TRBV7-6; the match to TRBD1 covers 8 bases. Germline CDR1 reads SGHVS; CDR2 reads FNYEAQ. V was pared by 5 bases and J by 2 bases, with 5 bases of the junction left unmatched. This CDR3 has 15 residues. In nucleotides, the CDR3 is TGTGCCAGCAGCGCCCAGGGGGCGGGCAATCAGCCCCAGCATTTT. This gives the protein CASSAQGAGNQPQHF.

V usage is TRBV19 and J usage is TRBJ1-4; a weak D match, TRBD1 (6 bases). V lost 7 bases to trimming and J lost 3 bases, with 15 bases between them. Looked up from germline, CDR1 is LNHDA and CDR2 is SQIVND (reference sequence). This CDR3 has 15 residues. The CDR3, as DNA: TGTGCCAGTACCTCCCTGACAGGTTCTAATGAAAAACTGTTTTTT. Translating gives CASTSLTGSNEKLFF. The variable domain in full, with the rest retrieved from reference TRBV19 and TRBJ1-4, is DGGITQSPKYLFRKEGQNVTLSCEQNLNHDAMYWYRQDPGQGLRLIYYSQIVNDFQKGDIAEGYSVSREKKESFPLTVTSAQKNPTAFYLCASTSLTGSNEKLFFGSGTQLSVL.

The chain uses TRBV15 and TRBJ1-6; the match to TRBD1 covers 8 bases. V lost 0 bases to trimming and J lost 13 bases; unmatched junction nucleotides: 8. This CDR3 comprises 15 residues. Per the germline V gene, CDR1 is LNHNV and CDR2 is YYDKDF (reference sequence). As DNA, the CDR3 is TGTGCCACCAGCAGAGACCTAGGACAGGGTAGTCCCCTCCACTTT. This sequence encodes CATSRDLGQGSPLHF.

V is TRBV4-1 and J is TRBJ2-4; possible D gene TRBD1, 6 bases. CDR1 and CDR2 from the germline V gene are MGHRA and YSYEKL. With 2 bases removed from V and 2 bases from J, the gap between germline ends came to 13 bases. The CDR3 consists of 16 residues. CDR3 bases: TGCGCCAGCAGCCAACCGGGAACAGGGACCAAAAACATTCAGTACTTC. Translation: CASSQPGTGTKNIQYF.

This clone was recorded once. V and J are TRBV4-3 and TRBJ2-1, with a tentative D call TRBD2 (7 bases). Germline lookup yields CDR1 LGHNA and CDR2 YSLEER. The CDR3 is 16 amino acids. V lost 1 base to trimming and J lost 5 bases, with 15 bases between them. The CDR3 is CASSQGPGGIHNEQFF. CDR3 bases: TGCGCCAGCAGCCAAGGTCCGGGGGGCATTCACAATGAGCAGTTCTTC.

The chain has TRBV5-5 and TRBJ1-1; the D gene is possibly TRBD1 (5 bases). Germline V gene data show CDR1 as SGHKS and CDR2 as YYEKEE (reference sequence). The CDR3 has 13 residues. Trimming cost V 4 bases and J 4 bases, with 11 bases left between them. Written as DNA, the CDR3 is TGTGCCAGCAGCCCCCGGGGACTCACTGAAGCTTTCTTT. It yields the protein CASSPRGLTEAFF. Filled out from reference TRBV5-5 and TRBJ1-1, the complete variable domain reads DAGVTQSPTHLIKTRGQQVTLRCSPISGHKSVSWYQQVLGQGPQFIFQYYEKEERGRGNFPDRFSARQFPNYSSELNVNALLLGDSALYLCASSPRGLTEAFFGQGTRLTVV.

This clone was seen just once. The CDR3 DNA sequence: TGTGCCAGCAGCTTAGACGGGGGGGCCCGTATTACCCAAGAGACCCAGTACTTC. Translating gives CASSLDGGARITQETQYF. The gene calls are TRBV11-2 and TRBJ2-5; 8 bases are shared with TRBD2. V was clipped by 0 bases and J by 1 base; unmatched bases: 10. The CDR3 covers 18 residues. Germline lookup yields CDR1 SGHAT and CDR2 FQNNGV.

Within the sample, this clone is medium-sized. V and J are TRBV3-1 (or the pseudogene TRBV3-2) and TRBJ1-2; the D is unclear. This CDR3 is 14 amino acids long. V dropped 0 bases and J dropped 8 bases, with 13 bases sitting between them. Germline CDR1 reads LGHDT; CDR2 reads YNNKEL (reference sequence). The CDR3 loop reads CASSQDSTPLGYTF. The CDR3 DNA reads as TGTGCCAGCAGCCAAGATTCGACTCCGTTGGGCTACACCTTC.

The chain is built from TRBV27 and TRBJ1-1; D call uncertain. The germline V gene encodes CDR1 MNHEY and CDR2 SMNVEV (reference sequence). Trimming cost V 2 bases and J 3 bases, with 7 bases left between them. This CDR3 has 13 amino acids. The CDR3 loop reads CASSLRGYTEAFF. DNA for the CDR3: TGTGCCAGCAGTTTAAGAGGTTACACTGAAGCTTTCTTT.

The chain is built from TRBV19 and TRBJ1-5, with a tentative D call TRBD1 (6 bases). Germline-derived CDR1 and CDR2 are LNHDA and SQIVND (reference sequence). The CDR3 is 12 amino acids. Trimming removed 10 bases at V and 7 bases at J, with 14 bases between. The CDR3 coding sequence is TGTGCCACCTCAGGGGTAGGGCAGCCCCAGCATTTT. Its translation: CATSGVGQPQHF. The variable domain in full, completed from reference TRBV19 and TRBJ1-5, reads DGGITQSPKYLFRKEGQNVTLSCEQNLNHDAMYWYRQDPGQGLRLIYYSQIVNDFQKGDIAEGYSVSREKKESFPLTVTSAQKNPTAFYLCATSGVGQPQHFGDGTRLSIL.

The V gene is TRBV24-1, the J gene TRBJ1-1; maybe TRBD1 (6 bases). V lost 4 bases and J 4 bases, leaving 15 bases between the germline ends. This CDR3 region has 15 residues. Germline CDR1 and CDR2: KGHDR and SFDVKD. The CDR3 is CATSEGAGGSTEAFF. CDR3 bases: TGTGCCACCAGTGAGGGGGCGGGAGGGAGCACTGAAGCTTTCTTT.

The chain carries TRBV28 and TRBJ2-2, with D uncertain. Trimming cost V 3 bases and J 8 bases, with 7 bases left between them. The CDR3 spans 12 residues. The V gene's germline CDR1 is MDHEN and CDR2 SYDVKM. CDR3 bases: TGTGCCAGCAGTTTGGCCAGGGGGGAGCTGTTTTTT. This encodes CASSLARGELFF.

The V and J genes are TRBV25-1 and TRBJ1-2, with TRBD1 matching 7 bases. V trimming: 5 bases; J trimming: 3 bases; junction bases outside the gene matches: 6. Germline CDR1 MGHDK, CDR2 SYGVNS. This CDR3 has 14 amino acids. In nucleotides, the CDR3 is TGTGCCAGCAGTAATCCCAGGGGGGACTATGGCTACACCTTC. It translates to CASSNPRGDYGYTF.

The chain has TRBV7-8 and TRBJ2-2, with a tentative D call TRBD1 (6 bases). This CDR3 is 14 amino acids long. Germline assignment: CDR1 SGHVS and CDR2 FQNEAQ. With 6 bases removed from V and 1 base from J, the gap between germline ends came to 9 bases. The CDR3 loop is CASSPGQNTGELFF. The CDR3, as DNA: TGTGCCAGCAGTCCGGGACAGAACACCGGGGAGCTGTTTTTT.

The genes are TRBV29-1 and TRBJ2-7; 9 bases agree with TRBD1. The J segment lost 1 base and the V segment lost 4 bases, leaving 11 bases of the junction unmatched. The CDR3 spans 16 residues. Germline V gives CDR1 SQVTM, CDR2 ANQGSEA. The chain's CDR3 is CSVGAIPGQGSYEQYF. The CDR3, as DNA: TGCAGCGTTGGCGCGATTCCGGGACAGGGTTCCTACGAGCAGTACTTC.

The chain recombines TRBV2 with TRBJ1-1, with TRBD1 matching 8 bases. The V segment lost 6 bases and the J segment 1 base; nucleotides outside the gene matches: 4. The CDR3 runs to 14 residues. The germline gives CDR1 SNHLY, CDR2 FYNNEI. The CDR3 DNA follows: TGTGCCAGCAGGTGGACAGGGAGGAACACTGAAGCTTTCTTT. This encodes CASRWTGRNTEAFF.

V is TRBV19 and J is TRBJ2-7, with a weak D call TRBD1 (8 bases). V lost 10 bases and J lost 2, with 21 bases in between. CDR1 LNHDA and CDR2 SQIVND come from the germline V gene (reference sequence). CDR3 length equals 15 residues. The CDR3 coding sequence is TGTGCCACCAGCCAACAGGGGGGGAGCCCCTACGAGCAGTACTTC. It yields the protein CATSQQGGSPYEQYF.

This clone was seen more than once but under ten times. J is TRBJ1-1 and V is TRBV19, with 9 bases identical to TRBD1. V lost 4 bases and J lost 6; bases outside the gene matches: 6. Germline CDR1 reads LNHDA; CDR2 reads SQIVND (reference sequence). This CDR3 has 14 amino acids. In nucleotides, the CDR3 is TGTGCCAGTAGTAAGGGACAGGGATTCGCTGAAGCTTTCTTT. Amino acid sequence: CASSKGQGFAEAFF. Filled out from reference TRBV19 and TRBJ1-1, the complete variable domain reads DGGITQSPKYLFRKEGQNVTLSCEQNLNHDAMYWYRQDPGQGLRLIYYSQIVNDFQKGDIAEGYSVSREKKESFPLTVTSAQKNPTAFYLCASSKGQGFAEAFFGQGTRLTVV.

This chain uses TRBV6-1 with TRBJ1-3; 10 positions match TRBD1. CDR1 is MNHNS, CDR2 SASEGT, per germline. The length of the CDR3 is 15 residues. After removal of 4 bases from V and 4 bases from J, the junction contained 4 bases not matched to a gene. In DNA, the CDR3 is TGTGCCAGCAGTGGGGGACAGGGGAAAGGAAACACCATATATTTT. Amino acid sequence: CASSGGQGKGNTIYF.